A single sample is the source of the 6 T cell receptor beta chains below, sequenced in a study of blood T cell repertoires in COVID-19. Data came from immunoSEQ multiplex PCR; TCRdb stores just in-frame clones and leaves some out. The top ten clones hold about 3.9% of a sample with about 150,000 clones, roughly three quarters of them seen once. Material for sequencing was peripheral blood. These receptors were collected from a man between 60 and 70 years old with acute or convalescent COVID-19.

This chain links TRBV6-5 with TRBJ1-1; D is perhaps TRBD1 (5 bases). The CDR3 loop spans 15 amino acids. CDR1 is MNHEY, CDR2 SVGAGI, per germline. V lost 0 bases to trimming and J lost 0 bases, with 8 bases between them. The DNA of the CDR3 is TGTGCCAGCAGTTACTCGGGACTTGTGAACACTGAAGCTTTCTTT. Its translation is CASSYSGLVNTEAFF.

The chain employs TRBV5-1 and TRBJ2-3; 8 bases agree with TRBD2. The germline CDR1 and CDR2 sequences are SGHRS and YFSETQ. The CDR3 spans 14 residues. Trimming took 4 bases from V and 5 from J; bases not matched to a gene: 6. The CDR3 DNA sequence: TGCGCCAGCAGCCCGACTAGCGCTCGAGATACGCAGTATTTT. Its protein is CASSPTSARDTQYF. Full variable domain (rest looked up from reference TRBV5-1 and TRBJ2-3): KAGVTQTPRYLIKTRGQQVTLSCSPISGHRSVSWYQQTPGQGLQFLFEYFSETQRNKGNFPGRFSGRQFSNSRSEMNVSTLELGDSALYLCASSPTSARDTQYFGPGTRLTVL.

This chain links TRBV24-1 with TRBJ2-3, with 7 bases identical to TRBD1. V trimming: 9 bases; J trimming: 8 bases; junction bases outside the gene matches: 7. Germline-derived CDR1 and CDR2 are KGHDR and SFDVKD. This CDR3 contains 12 residues. CDR3 loop: CATSGQFSTQYF. In DNA form, the CDR3 reads TGTGCCACCTCGGGACAGTTCAGTACGCAGTATTTT.

The CDR3 here is CASSQPSYEQFF. The CDR3 region has the DNA TGCGCCAGCAGCCAACCTAGCTATGAGCAGTTCTTC. This chain connects TRBV4-1 to TRBJ2-1, with D possibly being TRBD2 (5 bases). Germline CDR1 MGHRA, CDR2 YSYEKL. Trimming removed 2 bases from V and 8 bases from J, with 7 bases in between. CDR3 length: 12 residues.

The chain couples TRBV3-1 (or the pseudogene TRBV3-2) to TRBJ2-7, with TRBD1 identical over 7 bases. The V and J ends lost 1 base and 3 bases, in that order; junction bases with no gene match: 3. Germline CDR1 and CDR2: LGHDT and YNNKEL (reference sequence). CDR3 length: 14 residues. The CDR3 coding sequence is TGTGCCAGCAGCCAAGGGGGACAGCTCTACGAGCAGTACTTC. It encodes CASSQGGQLYEQYF.

This chain links TRBV20-1 with TRBJ2-7; 8 bases are a match to TRBD1. V shed 3 bases and J 3 bases; nucleotides not matched to a gene: 4. The germline gives CDR1 DFQATT, CDR2 SNEGSKA (reference sequence). The CDR3 contains 13 residues. This CDR3 is CSASDRGRYEQYF. The CDR3 nucleotides read TGCAGTGCTAGTGACAGGGGACGCTACGAGCAGTACTTC.